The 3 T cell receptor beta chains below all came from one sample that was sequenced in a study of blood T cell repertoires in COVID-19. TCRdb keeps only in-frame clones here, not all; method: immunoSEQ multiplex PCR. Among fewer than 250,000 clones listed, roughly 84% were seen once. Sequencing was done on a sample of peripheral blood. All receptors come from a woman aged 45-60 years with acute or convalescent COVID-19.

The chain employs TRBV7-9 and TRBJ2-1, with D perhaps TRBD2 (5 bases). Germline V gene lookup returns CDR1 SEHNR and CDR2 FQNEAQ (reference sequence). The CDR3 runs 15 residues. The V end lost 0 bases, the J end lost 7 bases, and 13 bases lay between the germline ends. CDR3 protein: CASSLAFGSGNEQFF. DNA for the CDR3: TGTGCCAGCAGCTTAGCTTTCGGAAGCGGTAATGAGCAGTTCTTC.

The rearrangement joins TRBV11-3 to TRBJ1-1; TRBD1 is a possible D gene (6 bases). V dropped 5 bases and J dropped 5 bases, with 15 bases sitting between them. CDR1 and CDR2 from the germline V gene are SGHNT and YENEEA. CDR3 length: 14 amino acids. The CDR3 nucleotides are TGTGCCAGCAGCCAACAGGGAGGGGGAACTGAAGCTTTCTTT. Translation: CASSQQGGGTEAFF.

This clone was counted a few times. The CDR3 nucleotides are TGTGCCAGCAGCTTTAGGACAGGGACCACGGACTATGGCTACACCTTC. It encodes CASSFRTGTTDYGYTF. The chain combines TRBV7-9 with TRBJ1-2; 8 bases are shared with TRBD1. The CDR3 runs 16 residues. The germline CDR1 and CDR2 sequences are SEHNR and FQNEAQ (reference sequence). V lost 3 bases, J lost 3 bases, and 9 bases stayed unmatched.